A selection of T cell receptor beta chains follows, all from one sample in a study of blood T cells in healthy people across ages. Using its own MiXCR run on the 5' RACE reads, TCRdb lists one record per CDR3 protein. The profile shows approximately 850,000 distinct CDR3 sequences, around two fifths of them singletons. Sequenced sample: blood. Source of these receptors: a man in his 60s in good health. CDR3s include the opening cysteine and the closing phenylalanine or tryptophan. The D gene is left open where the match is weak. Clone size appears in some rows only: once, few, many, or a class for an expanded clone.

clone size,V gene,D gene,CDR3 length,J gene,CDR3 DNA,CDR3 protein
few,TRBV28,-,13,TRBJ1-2,TGTGCCAGCAGTAGCAACATAAACTATGGCTACACCTTC,CASSSNINYGYTF
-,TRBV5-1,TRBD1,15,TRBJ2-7,TGCGCCAGCAGCGTACCGGGACAGGGAACCTACGAGCAGTACTTC,CASSVPGQGTYEQYF
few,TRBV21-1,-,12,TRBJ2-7,TGTGCCAGCAGCTCGACCTCATCGGCGCAGTACTTC,CASSSTSSAQYF
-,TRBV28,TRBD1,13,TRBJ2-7,TGTGCCAGCTGCTCGGGACAGAGCTACGAGCAGTACTTC,CASCSGQSYEQYF
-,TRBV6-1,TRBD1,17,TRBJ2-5,TGTGCCAGCAGGCAGGCACCGGGACAGACTTTCCAAGAGACCCAGTACTTC,CASRQAPGQTFQETQYF
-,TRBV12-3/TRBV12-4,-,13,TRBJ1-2,TGTGCCAGCAGTTTCGAATCTGGCTATGGCTACACCTTC,CASSFESGYGYTF
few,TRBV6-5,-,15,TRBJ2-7,TGTGCCAGCAGTACCCCGGTTGGAGTCGACTACGAGCAGTACTTC,CASSTPVGVDYEQYF
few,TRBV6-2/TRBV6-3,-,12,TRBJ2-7,TGTGCCAGCAGTTCCAGCGTCTACGAGCAGTACTTC,CASSSSVYEQYF
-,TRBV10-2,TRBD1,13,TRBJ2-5,TGCGCCAGCGCCCCGGGACAGGGCTTGACCCAGTACTTC,CASAPGQGLTQYF
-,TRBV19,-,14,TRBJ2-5,TGTGCCAGTTCTCCGGATGTAAACATTCGGACCCAGTACTTC,CASSPDVNIRTQYF
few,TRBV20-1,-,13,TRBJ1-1,TGCAGTGCTAGAGCGGGGTTGGCCACTGAAGCTTTCTTT,CSARAGLATEAFF
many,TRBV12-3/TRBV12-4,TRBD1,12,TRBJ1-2,TGTGCCAGCGCACAGGGGAACTATGGCTACACCTTC,CASAQGNYGYTF
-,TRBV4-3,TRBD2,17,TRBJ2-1,TGCGCCAGCAGCCAAGGGACGAGAGCGGGACTGAACAATGAGCAGTTCTTC,CASSQGTRAGLNNEQFF
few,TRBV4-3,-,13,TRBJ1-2,TGCGCCAGCAGCCAAGATTGGACAGATGGCTACACCTTC,CASSQDWTDGYTF
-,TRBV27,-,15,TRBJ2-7,TGTGCCAGCAGTTTAGGTGGGGGGCCGCTATACGAGCAGTACTTC,CASSLGGGPLYEQYF
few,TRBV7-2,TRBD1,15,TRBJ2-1,TGTGCCAGCTCAAATCAGGGGGCGACTATCGATGAGCAGTTCTTC,CASSNQGATIDEQFF
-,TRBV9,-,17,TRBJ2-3,TGTGCCAGCAGCTCCAGACCTGGGGCGACTAGCACAGATACGCAGTATTTT,CASSSRPGATSTDTQYF
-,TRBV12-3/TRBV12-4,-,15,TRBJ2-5,TGTGCCAGCAGTTTAGGAAACCCGGGCCAAGAGACCCAGTACTTC,CASSLGNPGQETQYF
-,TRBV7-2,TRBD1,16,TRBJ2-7,TGTGCCAGCAGCTTAGGGCCCGGGACAGGGGACGTCGAGCAGTACTTC,CASSLGPGTGDVEQYF
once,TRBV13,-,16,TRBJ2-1,TGTGCCAGCAGCTCCCCAGGGAGGAGCTCCTACAATGAGCAGTTCTTC,CASSSPGRSSYNEQFF